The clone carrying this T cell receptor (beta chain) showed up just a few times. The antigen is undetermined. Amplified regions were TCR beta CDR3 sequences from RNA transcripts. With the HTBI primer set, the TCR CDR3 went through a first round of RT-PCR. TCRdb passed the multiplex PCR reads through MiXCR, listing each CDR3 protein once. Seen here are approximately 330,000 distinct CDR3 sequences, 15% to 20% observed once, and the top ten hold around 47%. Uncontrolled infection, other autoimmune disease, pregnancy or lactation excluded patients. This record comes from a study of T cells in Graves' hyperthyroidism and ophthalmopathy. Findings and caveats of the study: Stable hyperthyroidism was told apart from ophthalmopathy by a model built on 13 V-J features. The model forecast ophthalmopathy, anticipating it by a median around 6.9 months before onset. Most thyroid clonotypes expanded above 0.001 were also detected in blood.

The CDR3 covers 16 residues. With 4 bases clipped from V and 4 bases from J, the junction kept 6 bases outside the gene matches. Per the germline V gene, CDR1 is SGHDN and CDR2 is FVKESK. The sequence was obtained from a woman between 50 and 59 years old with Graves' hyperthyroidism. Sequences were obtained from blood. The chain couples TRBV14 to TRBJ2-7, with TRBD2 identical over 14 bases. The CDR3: CASSRGLAGDMYEQYF. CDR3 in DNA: TGTGCCAGCAGCCGGGGACTAGCGGGAGATATGTACGAGCAGTACTTC.